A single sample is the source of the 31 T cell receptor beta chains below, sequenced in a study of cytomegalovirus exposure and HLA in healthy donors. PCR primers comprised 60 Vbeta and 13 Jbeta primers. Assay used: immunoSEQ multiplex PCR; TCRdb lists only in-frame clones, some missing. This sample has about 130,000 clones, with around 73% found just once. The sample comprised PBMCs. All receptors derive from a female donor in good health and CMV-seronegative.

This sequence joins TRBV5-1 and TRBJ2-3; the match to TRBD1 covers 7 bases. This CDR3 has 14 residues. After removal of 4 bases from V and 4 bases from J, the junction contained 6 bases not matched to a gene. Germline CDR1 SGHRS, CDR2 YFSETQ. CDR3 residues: CASSPTGNPDTQYF. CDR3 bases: TGCGCCAGCAGCCCGACAGGGAACCCAGATACGCAGTATTTT.

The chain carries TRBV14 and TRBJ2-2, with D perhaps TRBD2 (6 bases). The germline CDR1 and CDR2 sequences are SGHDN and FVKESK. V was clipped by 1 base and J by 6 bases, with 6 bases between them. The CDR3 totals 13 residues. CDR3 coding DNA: TGTGCCAGCAGCCAAGTAGCGGCCGGGGAGCTGTTTTTT. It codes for CASSQVAAGELFF.

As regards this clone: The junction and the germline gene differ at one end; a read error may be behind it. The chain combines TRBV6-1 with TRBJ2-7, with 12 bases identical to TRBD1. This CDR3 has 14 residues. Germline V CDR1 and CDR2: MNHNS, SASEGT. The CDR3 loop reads CASEPGTGGYERYF. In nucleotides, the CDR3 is TGTGCCAGCGAGCCCGGGACAGGGGGCTACGAGCGGTACTTC.

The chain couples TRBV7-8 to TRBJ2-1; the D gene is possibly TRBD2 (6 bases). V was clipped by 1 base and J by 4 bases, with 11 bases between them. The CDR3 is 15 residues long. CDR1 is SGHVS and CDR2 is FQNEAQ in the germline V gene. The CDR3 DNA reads TGTGCCAGCAGCTTAGGGACTATCCAATACAATGAGCAGTTCTTC. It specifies CASSLGTIQYNEQFF.

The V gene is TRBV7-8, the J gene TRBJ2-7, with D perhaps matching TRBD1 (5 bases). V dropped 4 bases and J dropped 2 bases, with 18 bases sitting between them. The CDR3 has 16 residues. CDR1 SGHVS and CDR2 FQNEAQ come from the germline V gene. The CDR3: CASSSGGAGNTYEQYF. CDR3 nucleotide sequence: TGTGCCAGCAGCTCCGGTGGGGCAGGTAATACCTACGAGCAGTACTTC.

Here the CDR3 reads CASRTGGSDNEQFF. The CDR3 region has the DNA TGTGCCAGCAGAACCGGGGGGTCGGACAATGAGCAGTTCTTC. The J gene is TRBJ2-1, the V gene TRBV5-4; 7 nucleotides align to TRBD2. V lost 5 bases and J lost 5; bases outside the gene matches: 7. Germline CDR1 and CDR2: SGHNT and YYREEE (reference sequence). CDR3 size: 14 residues.

The CDR3 loop is CASSLTQENQFF. In DNA, the CDR3 is TGTGCCAGCAGCTTGACACAGGAAAATCAGTTCTTC. The chain combines TRBV7-9 with TRBJ2-1; a possible D gene is TRBD1 (5 bases). Trimming cost V 3 bases and J 13 bases, with 13 bases left between them. Germline loops: CDR1 SEHNR, CDR2 FQNEAQ (reference sequence). The CDR3 runs 12 residues.

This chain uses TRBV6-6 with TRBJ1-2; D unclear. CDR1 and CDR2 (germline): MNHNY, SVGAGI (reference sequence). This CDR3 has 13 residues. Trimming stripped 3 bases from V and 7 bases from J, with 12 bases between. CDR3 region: CASSYRGARGYTF. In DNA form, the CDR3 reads TGTGCCAGCAGTTATCGGGGTGCTCGTGGCTACACCTTC.

In DNA form, the CDR3 reads TGTGCCAGCAAAGTGACTAGCGGGAGAGATGAGCAGTTCTTC. Protein sequence: CASKVTSGRDEQFF. The chain combines TRBV2 with TRBJ2-1, with TRBD2 matching over 12 bases. V was clipped by 7 bases and J by 8 bases; unmatched bases: 6. In germline, CDR1 is SNHLY, CDR2 FYNNEI. The CDR3 totals 14 residues.

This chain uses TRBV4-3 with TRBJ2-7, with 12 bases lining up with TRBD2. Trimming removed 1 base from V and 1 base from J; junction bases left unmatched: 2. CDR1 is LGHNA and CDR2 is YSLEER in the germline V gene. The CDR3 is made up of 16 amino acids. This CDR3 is CASSQGTSGTSYEQYF. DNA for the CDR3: TGCGCCAGCAGCCAAGGGACTAGCGGGACATCCTACGAGCAGTACTTC.

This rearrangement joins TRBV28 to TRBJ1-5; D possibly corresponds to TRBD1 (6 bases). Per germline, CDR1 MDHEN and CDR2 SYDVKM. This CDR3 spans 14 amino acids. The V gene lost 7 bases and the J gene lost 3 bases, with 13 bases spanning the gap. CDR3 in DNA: TGTGCCAGCAAAGGACAGCTACCCAATCAGCCCCAGCATTTT. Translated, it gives CASKGQLPNQPQHF.

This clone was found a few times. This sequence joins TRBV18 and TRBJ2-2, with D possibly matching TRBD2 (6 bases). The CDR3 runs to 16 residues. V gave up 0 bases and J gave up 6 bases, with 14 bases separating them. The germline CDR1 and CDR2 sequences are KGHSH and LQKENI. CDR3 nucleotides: TGTGCCAGCTCACCACCGGGAGGACGGCGCGCCGGGGAGCTGTTTTTT. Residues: CASSPPGGRRAGELFF.

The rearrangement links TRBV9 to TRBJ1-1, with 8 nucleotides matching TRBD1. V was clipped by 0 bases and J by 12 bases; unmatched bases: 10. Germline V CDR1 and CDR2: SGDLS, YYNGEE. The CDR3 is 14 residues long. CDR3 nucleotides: TGTGCCAGCAGCGTAGGGATGCAGGGGGCTAAAACTTTCTTT. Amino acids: CASSVGMQGAKTFF.

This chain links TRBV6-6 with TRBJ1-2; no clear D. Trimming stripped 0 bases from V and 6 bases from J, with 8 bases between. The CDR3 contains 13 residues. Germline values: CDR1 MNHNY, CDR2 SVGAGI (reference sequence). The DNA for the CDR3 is TGTGCCAGCAGTTACTCGGACGGGAATGGCTACACCTTC. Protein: CASSYSDGNGYTF.

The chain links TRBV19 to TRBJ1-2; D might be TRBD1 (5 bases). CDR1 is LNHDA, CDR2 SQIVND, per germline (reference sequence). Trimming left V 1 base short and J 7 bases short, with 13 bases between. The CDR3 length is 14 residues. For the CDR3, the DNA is TGTGCCAGTAGTATAGGGACATTAATCCGTGGCTACACCTTC. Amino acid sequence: CASSIGTLIRGYTF.

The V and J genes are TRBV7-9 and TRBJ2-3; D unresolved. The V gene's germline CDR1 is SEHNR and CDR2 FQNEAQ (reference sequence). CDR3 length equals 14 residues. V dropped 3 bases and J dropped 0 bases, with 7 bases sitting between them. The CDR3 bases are TGTGCCAGCAGCTTGCCACAGAGCACAGATACGCAGTATTTT. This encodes CASSLPQSTDTQYF. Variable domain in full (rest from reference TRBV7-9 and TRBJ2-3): DTGVSQNPRHKITKRGQNVTFRCDPISEHNRLYWYRQTLGQGPEFLTYFQNEAQLEKSRLLSDRFSAERPKGSFSTLEIQRTEQGDSAMYLCASSLPQSTDTQYFGPGTRLTVL.

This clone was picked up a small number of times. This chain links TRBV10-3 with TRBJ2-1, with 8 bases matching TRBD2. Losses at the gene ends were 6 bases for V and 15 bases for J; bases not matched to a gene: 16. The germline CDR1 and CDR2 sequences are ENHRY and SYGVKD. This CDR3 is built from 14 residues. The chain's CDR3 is CAISLDGNSGNAFF. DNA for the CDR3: TGTGCCATCAGCCTCGATGGTAATAGCGGGAATGCGTTCTTC.

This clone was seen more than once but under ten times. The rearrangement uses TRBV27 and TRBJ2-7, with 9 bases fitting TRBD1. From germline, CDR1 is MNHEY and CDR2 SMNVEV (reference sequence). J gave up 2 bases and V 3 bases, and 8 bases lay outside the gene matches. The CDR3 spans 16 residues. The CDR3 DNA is TGTGCCAGCAGTTTGTTGTTGGGACAGGGAACCTACGAGCAGTACTTC. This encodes CASSLLLGQGTYEQYF.

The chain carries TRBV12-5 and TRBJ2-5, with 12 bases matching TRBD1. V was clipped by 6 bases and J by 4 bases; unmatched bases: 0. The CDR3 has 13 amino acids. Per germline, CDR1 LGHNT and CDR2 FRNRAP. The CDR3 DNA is TGTGCTAGTGGGGGACAGGGGGCAGAGACCCAGTACTTC. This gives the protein CASGGQGAETQYF.

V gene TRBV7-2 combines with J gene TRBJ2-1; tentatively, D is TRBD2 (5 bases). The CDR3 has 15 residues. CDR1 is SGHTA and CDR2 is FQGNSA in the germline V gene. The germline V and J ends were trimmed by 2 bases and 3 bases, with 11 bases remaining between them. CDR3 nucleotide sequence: TGTGCCAGCAGCTTAATTGGCGGGTACTACAATGAGCAGTTCTTC. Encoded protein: CASSLIGGYYNEQFF.

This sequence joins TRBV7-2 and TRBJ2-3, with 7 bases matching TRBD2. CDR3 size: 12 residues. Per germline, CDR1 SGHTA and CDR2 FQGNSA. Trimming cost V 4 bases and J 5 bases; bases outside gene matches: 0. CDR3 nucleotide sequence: TGTGCCAGCAGCTCTAGCGGAGATACGCAGTATTTT. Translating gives CASSSSGDTQYF.

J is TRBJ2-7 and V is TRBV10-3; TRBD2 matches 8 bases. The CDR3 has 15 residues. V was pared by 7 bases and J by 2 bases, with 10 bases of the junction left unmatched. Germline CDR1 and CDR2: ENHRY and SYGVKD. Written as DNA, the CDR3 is TGTGCCATCACCCCAGAAGCGGGAGTCACCTACGAGCAGTACTTC. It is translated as CAITPEAGVTYEQYF.

Written as DNA, the CDR3 is TGTGCCAGCTCACGAGTTGACACTGAAGCTTTCTTT. It is translated as CASSRVDTEAFF. V and J are TRBV18 and TRBJ1-1, with no clear D. CDR1 and CDR2 from the germline V gene are KGHSH and LQKENI. The V and J ends lost 4 bases and 3 bases respectively, with 6 bases between them. The CDR3 sequence is 12 residues long.

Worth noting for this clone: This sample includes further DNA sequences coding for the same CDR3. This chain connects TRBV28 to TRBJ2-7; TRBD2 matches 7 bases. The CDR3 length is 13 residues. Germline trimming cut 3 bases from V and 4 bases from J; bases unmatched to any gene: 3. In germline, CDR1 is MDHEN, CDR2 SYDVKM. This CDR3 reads CASSLGGGYEQYF. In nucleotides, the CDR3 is TGTGCCAGCAGTTTGGGGGGGGGATACGAGCAGTACTTC.

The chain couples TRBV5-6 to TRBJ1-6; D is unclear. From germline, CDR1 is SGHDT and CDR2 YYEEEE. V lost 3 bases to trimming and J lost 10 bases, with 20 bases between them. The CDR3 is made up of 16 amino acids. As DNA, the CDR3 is TGTGCCAGCAGCTACTTAACGTCGGGAGGGCGGTCACCCCTCCACTTT. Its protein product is CASSYLTSGGRSPLHF.

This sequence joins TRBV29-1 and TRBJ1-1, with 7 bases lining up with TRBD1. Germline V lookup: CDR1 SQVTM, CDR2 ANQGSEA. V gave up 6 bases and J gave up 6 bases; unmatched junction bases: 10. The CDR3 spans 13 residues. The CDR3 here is CSVITGVAAEAFF. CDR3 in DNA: TGCAGCGTAATAACAGGGGTGGCGGCTGAAGCTTTCTTT.

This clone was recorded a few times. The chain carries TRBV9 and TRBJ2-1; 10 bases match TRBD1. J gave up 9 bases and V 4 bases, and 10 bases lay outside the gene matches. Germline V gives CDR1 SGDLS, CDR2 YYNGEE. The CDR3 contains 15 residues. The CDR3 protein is CASSRQGAEYGEQFF. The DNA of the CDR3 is TGTGCCAGCAGCCGACAGGGGGCGGAATACGGTGAGCAGTTCTTC. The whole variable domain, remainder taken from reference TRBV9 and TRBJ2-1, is DSGVTQTPKHLITATGQRVTLRCSPRSGDLSVYWYQQSLDQGLQFLIQYYNGEERAKGNILERFSAQQFPDLHSELNLSSLELGDSALYFCASSRQGAEYGEQFFGPGTRLTVL.

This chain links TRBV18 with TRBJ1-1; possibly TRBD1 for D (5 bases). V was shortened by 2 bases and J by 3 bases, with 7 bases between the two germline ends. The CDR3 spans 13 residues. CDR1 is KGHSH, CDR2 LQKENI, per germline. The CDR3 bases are TGTGCCAGCTCACCAAGGGGTGACACTGAAGCTTTCTTT. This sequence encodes CASSPRGDTEAFF. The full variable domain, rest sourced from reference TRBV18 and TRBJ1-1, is NAGVMQNPRHLVRRRGQEARLRCSPMKGHSHVYWYRQLPEEGLKFMVYLQKENIIDESGMPKERFSAEFPKEGPSILRIQQVVRGDSAAYFCASSPRGDTEAFFGQGTRLTVV.

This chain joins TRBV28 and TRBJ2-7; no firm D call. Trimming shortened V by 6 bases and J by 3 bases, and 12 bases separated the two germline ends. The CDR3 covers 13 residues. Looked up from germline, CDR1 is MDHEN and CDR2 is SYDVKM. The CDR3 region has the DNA TGTGCCAGCAGCCCCCCGAGCTTCTACGAGCAGTACTTC. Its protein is CASSPPSFYEQYF.

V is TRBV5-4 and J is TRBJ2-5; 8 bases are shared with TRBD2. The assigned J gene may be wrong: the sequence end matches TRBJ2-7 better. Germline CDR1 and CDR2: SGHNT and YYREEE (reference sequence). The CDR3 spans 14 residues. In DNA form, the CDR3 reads TGTGCCAGCAGCCTCCAAGCGGGAGAATACGAGCAGTACTTC. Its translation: CASSLQAGEYEQYF.

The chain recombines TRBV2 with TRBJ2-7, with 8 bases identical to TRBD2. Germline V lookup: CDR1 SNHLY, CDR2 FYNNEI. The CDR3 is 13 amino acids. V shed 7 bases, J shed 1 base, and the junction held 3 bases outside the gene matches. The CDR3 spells CASIAGTSYEQYF. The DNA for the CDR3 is TGTGCCAGCATAGCGGGGACGTCCTACGAGCAGTACTTC.